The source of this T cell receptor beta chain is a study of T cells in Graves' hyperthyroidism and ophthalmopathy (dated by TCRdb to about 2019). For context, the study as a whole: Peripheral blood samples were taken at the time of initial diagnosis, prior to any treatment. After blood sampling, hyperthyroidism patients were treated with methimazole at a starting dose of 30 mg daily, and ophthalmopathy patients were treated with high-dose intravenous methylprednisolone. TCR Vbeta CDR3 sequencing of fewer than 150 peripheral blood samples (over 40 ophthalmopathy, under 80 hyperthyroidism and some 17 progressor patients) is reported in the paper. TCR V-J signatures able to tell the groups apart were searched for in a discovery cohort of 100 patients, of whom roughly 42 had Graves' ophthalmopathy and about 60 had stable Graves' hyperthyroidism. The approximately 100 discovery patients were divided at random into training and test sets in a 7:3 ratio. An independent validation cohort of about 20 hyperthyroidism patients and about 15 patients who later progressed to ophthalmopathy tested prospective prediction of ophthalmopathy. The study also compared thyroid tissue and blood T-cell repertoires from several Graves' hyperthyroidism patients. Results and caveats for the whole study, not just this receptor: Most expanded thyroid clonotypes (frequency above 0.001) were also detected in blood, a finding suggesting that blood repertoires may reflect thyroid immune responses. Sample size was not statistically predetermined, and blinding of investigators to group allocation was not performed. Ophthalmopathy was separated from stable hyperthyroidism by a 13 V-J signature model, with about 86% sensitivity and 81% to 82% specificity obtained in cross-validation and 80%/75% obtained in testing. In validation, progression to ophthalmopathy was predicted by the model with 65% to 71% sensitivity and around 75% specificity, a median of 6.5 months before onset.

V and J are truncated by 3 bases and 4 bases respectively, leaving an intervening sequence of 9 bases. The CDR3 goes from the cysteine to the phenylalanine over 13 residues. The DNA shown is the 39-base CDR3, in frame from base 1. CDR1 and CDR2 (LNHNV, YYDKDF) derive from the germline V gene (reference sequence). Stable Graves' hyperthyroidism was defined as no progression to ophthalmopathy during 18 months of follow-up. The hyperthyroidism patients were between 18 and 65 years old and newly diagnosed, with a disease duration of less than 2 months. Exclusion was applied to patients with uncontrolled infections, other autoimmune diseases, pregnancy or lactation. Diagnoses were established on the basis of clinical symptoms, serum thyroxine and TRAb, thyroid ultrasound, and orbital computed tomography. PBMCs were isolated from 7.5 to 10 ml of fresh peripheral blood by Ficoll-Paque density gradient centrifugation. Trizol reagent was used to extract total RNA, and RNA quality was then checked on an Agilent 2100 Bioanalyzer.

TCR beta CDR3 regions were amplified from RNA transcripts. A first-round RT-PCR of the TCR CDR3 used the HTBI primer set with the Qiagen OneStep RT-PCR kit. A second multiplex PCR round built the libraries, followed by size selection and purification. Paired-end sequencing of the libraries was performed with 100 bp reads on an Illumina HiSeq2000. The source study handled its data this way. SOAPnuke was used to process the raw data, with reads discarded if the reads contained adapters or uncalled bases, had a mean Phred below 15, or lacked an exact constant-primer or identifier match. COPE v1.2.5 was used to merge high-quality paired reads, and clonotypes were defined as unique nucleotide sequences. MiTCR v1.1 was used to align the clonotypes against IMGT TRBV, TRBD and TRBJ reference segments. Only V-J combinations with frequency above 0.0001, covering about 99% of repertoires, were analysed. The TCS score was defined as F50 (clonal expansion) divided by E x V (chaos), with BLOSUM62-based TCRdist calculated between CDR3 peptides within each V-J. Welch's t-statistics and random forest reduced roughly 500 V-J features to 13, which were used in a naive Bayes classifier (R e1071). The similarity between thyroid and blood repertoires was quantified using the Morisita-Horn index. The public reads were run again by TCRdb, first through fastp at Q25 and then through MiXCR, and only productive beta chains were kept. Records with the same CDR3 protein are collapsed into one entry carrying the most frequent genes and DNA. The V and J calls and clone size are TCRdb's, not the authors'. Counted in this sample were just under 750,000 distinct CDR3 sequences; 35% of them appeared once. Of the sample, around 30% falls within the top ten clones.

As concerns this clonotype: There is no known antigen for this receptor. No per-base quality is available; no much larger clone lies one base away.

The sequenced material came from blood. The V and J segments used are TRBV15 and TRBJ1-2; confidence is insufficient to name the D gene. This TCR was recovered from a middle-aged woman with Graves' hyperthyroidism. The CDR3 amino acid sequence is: CATSSSMVYGYTF. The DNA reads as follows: TGTGCCACCAGCAGTAGCATGGTCTATGGCTACACCTTC.